This TCR beta chain was retrieved from a study of blood T cell repertoires in COVID-19. Across the study: Acute and convalescent COVID-19 specimens originated in the United States, Italy and Spain. The analysed material was cDNA or gDNA that came from T cells, B-cell-depleted T cells, or PBMCs.

Germline V gene data show CDR1 as SEHNR and CDR2 as FQNEAQ (reference sequence). There are 11 residues in the CDR3. This clone occurred a few times. One end of the junction does not line up with germline, which may come from a read error. The authors' processing: The assay estimated nucleated cells by amplifying reference gene primers. Profiled with immunoSEQ multiplex PCR; TCRdb holds only in-frame clones, not every one. V, J and clone size derive from that table, while D and trimming were established from the DNA sequence. The sample consists of about 54,000 clones, 84% of them appearing once. This clonotype was sampled from a man over 45 with acute or convalescent COVID-19. This rearrangement joins TRBV7-9 to TRBJ2-7, with D unclear. The sequenced sample was peripheral blood. CDR3 bases: TGTGCCAGCACATCCTCCCACGAGCAGTACTTC. Protein product: CASTSSHEQYF.